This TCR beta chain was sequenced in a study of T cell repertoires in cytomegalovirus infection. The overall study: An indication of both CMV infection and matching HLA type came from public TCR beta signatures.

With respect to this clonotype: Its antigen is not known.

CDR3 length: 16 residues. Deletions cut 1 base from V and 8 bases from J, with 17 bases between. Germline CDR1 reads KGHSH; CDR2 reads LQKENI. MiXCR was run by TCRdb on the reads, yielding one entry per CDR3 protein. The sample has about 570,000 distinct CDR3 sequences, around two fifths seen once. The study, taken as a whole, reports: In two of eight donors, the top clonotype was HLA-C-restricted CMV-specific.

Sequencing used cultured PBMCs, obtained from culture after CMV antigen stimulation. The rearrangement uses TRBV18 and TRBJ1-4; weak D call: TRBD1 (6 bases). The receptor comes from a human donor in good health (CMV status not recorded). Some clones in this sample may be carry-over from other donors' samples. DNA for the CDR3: TGTGCCAGCTCACCACGGTTGACCGGGGGGCGCGAAAAACTGTTTTTT. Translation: CASSPRLTGGREKLFF.